Listed below are T cell receptor beta chains from one sample, sequenced in a study of blood T cell repertoires in COVID-19. The data were produced by immunoSEQ multiplex PCR, yet TCRdb's version contains in-frame clones alone and is incomplete. In the table there are tens of thousands of clones, around 82% of which are singletons. Sequenced input: peripheral blood. The receptors stem from a woman older than 75 with acute or convalescent COVID-19. Each CDR3 is given with its conserved first and last residue.

J gene,V gene,CDR3 protein
TRBJ1-2,TRBV6-1,CASSEHTDYGYTF
TRBJ2-1,TRBV6-5,CASRIASYNEQFF
TRBJ2-7,TRBV11-2,CASNLAGSYEQYF
TRBJ2-1,TRBV18,CASSPGRGSRNEQFF
TRBJ1-5,TRBV6-5,CASSHSGTDNQPQHF
TRBJ2-3,TRBV6-6,CASSLSGRAEDTQYF
TRBJ2-7,TRBV5-1,CASSFVLSGTSGRANEQYF
TRBJ2-7,TRBV19,CASSIRTSGYEQYF
TRBJ1-6,TRBV5-1,CASSTGAGENSPLHF
TRBJ1-1,TRBV19,CASSKTALNTEAFF
TRBJ1-2,TRBV7-9,CASSLDGTLYGYTF
TRBJ2-3,TRBV3-1/TRBV3-2,CASSQVRSPGDTQYF
TRBJ1-5,TRBV4-1,CASSQDTGIGNQPQHF
TRBJ1-2,TRBV3-1/TRBV3-2,CASSQLGSSRGGYTF
TRBJ1-3,TRBV5-1,CASSDLGRDTIYF
TRBJ2-5,TRBV5-4,CASSSGGGQETQYF
TRBJ1-2,TRBV19,CASNPGGTNYGYTF
TRBJ1-1,TRBV7-6,CASSLFPPGQLMNTEAFF
TRBJ2-1,TRBV7-9,CASSNRLGDEQFF
TRBJ2-3,TRBV27,CASSTGDRLDTQYF
TRBJ2-2,TRBV5-1,CASSWTSGGYANTGELFF
TRBJ2-1,TRBV3-1/TRBV3-2,CASSQAGSAGVEQFF
TRBJ1-1,TRBV11-2,CASSPSSQGGAEAFF
TRBJ2-7,TRBV25-1,CASQEPGTYEQYF
TRBJ2-3,TRBV5-1,CASSFGQGEGTQYF
TRBJ1-1,TRBV10-1,CASSESRRHQLNTEAFF
TRBJ1-3,TRBV9,CASSPDGLSGNTIYF
TRBJ2-1,TRBV6-5,CASSYGTGRYEQFF
TRBJ1-6,TRBV27,CASSLLHRGHSPLHF
TRBJ1-5,TRBV2,CASSPYRQNSNQPQHF
TRBJ2-3,TRBV27,CASSLPNGRGTDTQYF
TRBJ2-2,TRBV28,CASRLPLQGAGELFF
TRBJ1-1,TRBV10-1,CASSESMQGARAFF
TRBJ2-5,TRBV5-4,CASSVDRVSGETQYF
TRBJ1-5,TRBV12-3/TRBV12-4,CASSQGQPQPQHF
TRBJ2-2,TRBV6-5,CASTLSENTGELFF
TRBJ2-3,TRBV20-1,CSASGFGGADTQYF
TRBJ1-2,TRBV6-6,CASSRDRVDGYTF
TRBJ2-1,TRBV5-1,CASSPALAHNEQFF
TRBJ1-2,TRBV10-3,CAISPDRGDGYTF
TRBJ2-5,TRBV13,CASSLEGGRGETQYF
TRBJ2-2,TRBV12-3/TRBV12-4,CASPSNTGELFF
TRBJ2-1,TRBV19,CASSGLAGGPYPFF
TRBJ2-7,TRBV6-2/TRBV6-3,CASSYSRQGIYEQYF
TRBJ1-1,TRBV5-6,CASSIGLLNTEAFF
TRBJ2-3,TRBV6-5,CASSSYRTDTQYF
TRBJ2-2,TRBV3-1/TRBV3-2,CASSQDPGFSNTGELFF
TRBJ2-1,TRBV6-5,CASSTSGGANEQFF
TRBJ2-7,TRBV3-1/TRBV3-2,CASSTGLAGGEQYF
TRBJ1-4,TRBV5-5,CASSLEAGLKNEKLFF
TRBJ1-3,TRBV7-8,CASSLGTAGNTIYF
TRBJ2-5,TRBV12-3/TRBV12-4,CASSQTQSGFYF
TRBJ1-2,TRBV27,CASSKIQGAAGYTF
TRBJ2-5,TRBV7-8,CASTLAVPQETQYF
TRBJ1-2,TRBV9,CASSVRTGGNYGYTF
TRBJ1-3,TRBV7-9,CASSLESRASGNTIYF
TRBJ1-3,TRBV10-3,CAISDYGAPDSGNTIYF
TRBJ2-1,TRBV7-9,CASSRGLAGGSDEQFF